The subject of this entry is one TCR beta chain. What this receptor recognizes is not known. Base qualities are not provided; no much larger clone lies one nucleotide away. These data belong to a study of T-cell reconstitution after alpha-beta-depleted transplantation in children (TCRdb year 2016). Regarding the study in general: The study quantitatively tracked T-cell immune reconstitution after TCRalphabeta/CD19-depleted allogeneic hematopoietic cell transplantation in children using TCR repertoire profiling.

Libraries came from PCR. The reads were generated on an Illumina HiSeq 2500. To normalize quantification of the TCRbeta repertoire, the TCR libraries were built with molecular barcoding that relied on unique molecular identifiers. The public reads were reprocessed in TCRdb via fastp at Q25 and MiXCR, keeping in-frame beta chains. CDR3 protein duplicates are merged, each entry listing the most common genes and DNA. In this sample the table shows 500,000 to 600,000 distinct CDR3 sequences, over 25% of which occur a single time. Less than 2.5% of the sample comes from the top ten. V was cut back by 7 bases and J by 8 bases, leaving a gap of 19 bases between them. The CDR3 contains 14 residues, cysteine and phenylalanine counted. Just the 42-base CDR3 DNA is kept, in frame starting at base 1. CDR1 and CDR2 are drawn from the germline V gene: SGHRS, YFSETQ.

The TCR originated in a human donor who donated a stem cell graft to a child with aplastic anemia. In this chain, TRBV5-1 is recombined with TRBJ2-1; tentative D gene TRBD1, with 6 bases matching. The sequencing here drew on PBMCs from the stem cell graft donor, taken from the stem cell graft. The DNA sequence is given as TGCGCCAGCTCCTTGGTGGGGGCCCAAGATGAGCAGTTCTTC. Its amino acids are CASSLVGAQDEQFF.